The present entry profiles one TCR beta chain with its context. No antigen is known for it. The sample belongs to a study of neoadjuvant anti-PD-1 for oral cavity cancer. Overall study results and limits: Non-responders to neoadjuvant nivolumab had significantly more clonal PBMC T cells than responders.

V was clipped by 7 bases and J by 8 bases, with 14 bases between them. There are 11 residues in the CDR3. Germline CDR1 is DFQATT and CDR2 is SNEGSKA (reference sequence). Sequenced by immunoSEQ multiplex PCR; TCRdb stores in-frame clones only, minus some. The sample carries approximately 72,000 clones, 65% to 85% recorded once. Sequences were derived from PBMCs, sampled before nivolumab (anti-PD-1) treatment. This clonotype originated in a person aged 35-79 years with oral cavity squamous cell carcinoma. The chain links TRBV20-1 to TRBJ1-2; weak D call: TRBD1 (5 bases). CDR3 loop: CSGGYGLGYTF. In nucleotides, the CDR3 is TGCAGTGGGGGCTACGGTTTGGGCTACACCTTC.